This TCR beta chain was identified during a study of cytomegalovirus exposure and HLA in healthy donors. Study-wide points: Follow-up analysis later connected one missense variant in DCLRE1C with trimming of TCR beta V- and J-genes.

The CDR3 is 17 amino acids. Germline V gene data show CDR1 as KGHSH and CDR2 as LQKENI. Trimming removed 2 bases from V and 0 bases from J, with 16 bases in between. About this clone: The antigen is not known.

In the PCR, 60 Vbeta and 13 Jbeta primers were used. Sequenced by immunoSEQ multiplex PCR; TCRdb stores in-frame clones only, minus some. The sample holds 130,000 to 150,000 clones, roughly 9.4% seen once. This clonotype was obtained from a male donor in good health and CMV-seronegative. Sequences were obtained from PBMCs. V gene TRBV18 combines with J gene TRBJ1-1; D unresolved. The CDR3 sequence is CASSPEMAGLMNTEAFF. CDR3 nucleotides: TGTGCCAGCTCACCAGAAATGGCAGGTTTGATGAACACTGAAGCTTTCTTT. Full variable domain (outside the CDR3, taken from reference TRBV18 and TRBJ1-1): NAGVMQNPRHLVRRRGQEARLRCSPMKGHSHVYWYRQLPEEGLKFMVYLQKENIIDESGMPKERFSAEFPKEGPSILRIQQVVRGDSAAYFCASSPEMAGLMNTEAFFGQGTRLTVV.